The subject of this entry is one T cell receptor (beta chain). Its specificity is not known. Donors were nominally healthy when sampled, though unrecorded immune exposures were likely. The PCR ran on 60 Vbeta and 13 Jbeta primers. This table comes from immunoSEQ multiplex PCR, and its TCRdb copy is limited to in-frame clones, with some not included. The data hold around 110,000 clones, with about 79% observed a single time. This specimen comes from a study of cytomegalovirus exposure and HLA in healthy donors. The study's findings and limits: Of the V segments, some could not be distinguished, including TRBV6-2 and TRBV6-3, and were excluded. About 87% or about 30% of the time was how often most TCR beta V segments were productive, according to an earlier analysis.

This CDR3 has 15 residues. Trimming at V came to 5 bases and at J to 7 bases, leaving 10 bases not matched to a gene. CDR1 and CDR2 from the germline V gene are PRHDT and FYEKMQ (reference sequence). The chain recombines TRBV13 with TRBJ2-1; TRBD1 agrees at 8 bases. Sequences were obtained from PBMCs. The TCR originated in a man under 40 in good health and CMV-seropositive. CDR3 nucleotides: TGTGCCAGCAGCCCAACAGGGGGTTCGGGGAATGAGCAGTTCTTC. Translation gives CASSPTGGSGNEQFF.